The clone carrying this T cell receptor beta chain was counted at least ten times. The antigen remains unidentified. The data are from a study of regulatory T cells in long-lasting Graves disease. Background on the study: With positive TSH receptor antibodies and over 5 years of antithyroid drugs, Graves' disease was considered persistent. Points from the study as a whole: The study found lower TCR diversity in persistent Graves' patients than in newly diagnosed ones. Study of thyroid tissue was not done, with only peripheral blood studied. Favored gene segments in persistent disease were TRBV28, TRBJ1-2 and TRBJ2-5.

Time point of the sample: persistent/refractory GD, antithyroid drugs over 5 years with positive TRAb. TCR sequences were obtained from RNA taken from PBMCs. Germline V lookup: CDR1 SQVTM, CDR2 ANQGSEA. Trimming cost V 0 bases and J 4 bases; bases outside gene matches: 9. The CDR3 extends over 15 amino acids. Assembly of TCR beta libraries relied on iRepertoire HTBI primers together with Arm-PCR of CDR3 regions. TCRdb used MiXCR to reprocess the multiplex PCR reads, holding one entry per CDR3 protein. This sample yields roughly 470,000 distinct CDR3 sequences, of which 20% are seen a single time; 6.5% to 8% belongs to the top ten.

This TCR was recovered from a female donor with Graves disease. The sequencing here drew on peripheral blood mononuclear cells (PBMCs), taken when the disease was refractory, from a patient treated with antithyroid drugs. The rearrangement links TRBV29-1 to TRBJ2-7, with TRBD2 matching over 7 bases. The CDR3 here is CSVEEGRAGIYEQYF. The CDR3 DNA is TGCAGCGTTGAAGAGGGACGAGCGGGAATTTACGAGCAGTACTTC.